This T cell receptor (beta chain) is drawn from a study of T cell responses to AZD1222 COVID-19 vaccine. Whole-study findings and limits: Spike as a whole was targeted by vaccine-associated CD4 TCRs, dominant at 160-218 and 743-854.

This clone was observed a single time. Its antigen is not known. Measured with immunoSEQ multiplex PCR; TCRdb has only the in-frame clones, and not every one. The sample yields more than 35,000 clones, more than 80% seen once. The CDR3 is made up of 16 amino acids. Trimming stripped 0 bases from V and 6 bases from J, with 15 bases between. The receptor was isolated from an adult in good health. Sample: peripheral blood, taken on day 0 of AZD1222 vaccination. The V call is TRBV23-1, the J call TRBJ1-5; D possibly corresponds to TRBD1 (6 bases). TRBV23-1 is flagged as an ORF with uncertain function. The CDR3 is CASSQSPGGEGQPQHF. The CDR3 nucleotides read TGCGCCAGCAGTCAATCCCCGGGGGGCGAGGGTCAGCCCCAGCATTTT.